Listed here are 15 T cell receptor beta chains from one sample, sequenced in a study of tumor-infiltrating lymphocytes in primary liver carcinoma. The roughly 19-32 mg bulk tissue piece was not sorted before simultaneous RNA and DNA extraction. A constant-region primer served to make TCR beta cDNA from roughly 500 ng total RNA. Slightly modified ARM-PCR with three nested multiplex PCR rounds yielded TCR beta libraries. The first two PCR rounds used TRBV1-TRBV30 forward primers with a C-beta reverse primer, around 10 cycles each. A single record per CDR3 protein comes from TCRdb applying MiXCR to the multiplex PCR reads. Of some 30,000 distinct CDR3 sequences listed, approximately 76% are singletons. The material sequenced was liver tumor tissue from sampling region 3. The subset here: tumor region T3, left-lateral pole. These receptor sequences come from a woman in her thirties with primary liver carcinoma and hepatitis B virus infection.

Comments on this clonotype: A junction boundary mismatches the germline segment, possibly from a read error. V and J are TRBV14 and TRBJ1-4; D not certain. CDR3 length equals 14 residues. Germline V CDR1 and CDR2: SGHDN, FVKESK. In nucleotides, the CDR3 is TGTGCCAGCATCAGAAGACGGAATAATGAAAAACCGTTTTTT. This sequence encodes CASIRRRNNEKPFF.

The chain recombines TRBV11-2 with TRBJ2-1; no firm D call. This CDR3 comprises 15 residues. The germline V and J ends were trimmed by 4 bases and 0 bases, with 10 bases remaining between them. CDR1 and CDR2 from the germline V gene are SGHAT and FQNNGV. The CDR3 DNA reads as TGTGCCAGCAGCTCAGATGGTAACTCCTACAATGAGCAGTTCTTC. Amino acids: CASSSDGNSYNEQFF.

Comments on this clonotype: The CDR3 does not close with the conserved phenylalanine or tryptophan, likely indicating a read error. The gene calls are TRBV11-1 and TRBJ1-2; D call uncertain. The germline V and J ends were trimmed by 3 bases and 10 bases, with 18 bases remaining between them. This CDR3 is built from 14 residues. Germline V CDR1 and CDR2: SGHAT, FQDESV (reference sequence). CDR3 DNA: TGTGCCAGCAGCTTTTCAGCGTCCTTGGGATACTACACCTTA. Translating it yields CASSFSASLGYYTL.

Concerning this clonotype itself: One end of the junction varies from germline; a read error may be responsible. The CDR3 region is CTRSPGTSAIADTQYF. Here the CDR3 DNA reads TGTACCAGGAGCCCTGGGACTAGCGCTATAGCAGATACGCAGTATTTT. The rearrangement joins TRBV5-4 to TRBJ2-3; the match to TRBD2 covers 10 bases. CDR3 length equals 16 residues. CDR1 SGHNT and CDR2 YYREEE come from the germline V gene (reference sequence).

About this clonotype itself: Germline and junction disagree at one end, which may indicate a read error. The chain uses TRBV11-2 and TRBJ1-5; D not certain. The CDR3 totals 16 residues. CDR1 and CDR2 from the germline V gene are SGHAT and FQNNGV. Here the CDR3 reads CTSSLNFGISNQPQHF. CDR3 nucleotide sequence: TGTACCAGCAGCTTAAATTTCGGGATATCGAATCAGCCCCAGCATTTT.

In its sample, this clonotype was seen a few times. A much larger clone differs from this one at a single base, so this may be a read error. The CDR3 sequence: CASSFLLVGDAGELFF. The CDR3 DNA reads as TGTGCCAGCAGCTTCCTACTAGTGGGAGATGCGGGGGAGCTGTTTTTT. The chain has TRBV11-2 and TRBJ2-2; TRBD2 might be the D (5 bases). V lost 3 bases to trimming and J lost 8 bases, with 19 bases between them. The CDR3 loop spans 16 amino acids. Germline V gene lookup returns CDR1 SGHAT and CDR2 FQNNGV.

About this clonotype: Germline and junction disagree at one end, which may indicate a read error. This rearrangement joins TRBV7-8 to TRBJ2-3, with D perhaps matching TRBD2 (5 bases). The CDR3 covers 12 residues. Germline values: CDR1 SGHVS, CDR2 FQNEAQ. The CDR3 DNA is TGTGGCAGCTCACTAGTATCAGATACGCAGTATTTT. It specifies CGSSLVSDTQYF.

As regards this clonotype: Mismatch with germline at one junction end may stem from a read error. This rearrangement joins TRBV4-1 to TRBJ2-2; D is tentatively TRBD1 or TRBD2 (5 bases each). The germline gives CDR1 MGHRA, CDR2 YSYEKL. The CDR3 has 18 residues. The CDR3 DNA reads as TGCGCCAGCAGCCAAGATCCCCTCCGGGGAGCGGACACCGGGGAGCTGCTTTTT. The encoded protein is CASSQDPLRGADTGELLF.

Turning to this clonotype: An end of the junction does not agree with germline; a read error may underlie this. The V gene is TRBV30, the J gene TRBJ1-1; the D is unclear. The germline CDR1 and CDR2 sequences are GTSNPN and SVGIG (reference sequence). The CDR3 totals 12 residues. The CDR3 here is CAWSIPTPEAVF. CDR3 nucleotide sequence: TGTGCCTGGAGCATCCCTACACCAGAAGCTGTGTTT.

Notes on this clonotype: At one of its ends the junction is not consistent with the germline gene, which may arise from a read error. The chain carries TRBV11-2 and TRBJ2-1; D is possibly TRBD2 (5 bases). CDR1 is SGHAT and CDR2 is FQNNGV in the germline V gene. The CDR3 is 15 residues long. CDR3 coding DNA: TGTGCCAGCAGCTTAGAGGGGAGTCTCCTCAATGGGCAGTTTTTC. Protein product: CASSLEGSLLNGQFF.

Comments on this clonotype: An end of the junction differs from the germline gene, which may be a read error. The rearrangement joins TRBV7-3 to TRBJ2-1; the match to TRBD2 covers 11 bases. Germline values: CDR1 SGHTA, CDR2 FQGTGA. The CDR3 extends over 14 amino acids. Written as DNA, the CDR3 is TGTGCCAGCTTGACTAGCGGGACGAACAATAAGCAGTTCTTC. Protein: CASLTSGTNNKQFF.

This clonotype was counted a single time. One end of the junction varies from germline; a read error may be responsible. The CDR3 loop is CASSHLPQEKGGAEAVF. DNA of the CDR3: TGTGCCAGCAGTCATCTCCCCCAGGAGAAGGGGGGGGCTGAAGCTGTCTTT. The chain combines TRBV12-3 or TRBV12-4 with TRBJ1-1; tentatively, D is TRBD1 (6 bases). The CDR3 contains 17 residues.

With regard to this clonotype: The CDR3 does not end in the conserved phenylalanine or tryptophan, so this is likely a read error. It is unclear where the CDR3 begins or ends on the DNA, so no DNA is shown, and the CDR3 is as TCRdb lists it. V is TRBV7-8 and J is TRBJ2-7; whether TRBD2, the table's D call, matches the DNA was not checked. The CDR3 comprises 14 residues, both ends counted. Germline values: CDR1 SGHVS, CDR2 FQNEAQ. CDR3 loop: CASSALLLSPEQNL.

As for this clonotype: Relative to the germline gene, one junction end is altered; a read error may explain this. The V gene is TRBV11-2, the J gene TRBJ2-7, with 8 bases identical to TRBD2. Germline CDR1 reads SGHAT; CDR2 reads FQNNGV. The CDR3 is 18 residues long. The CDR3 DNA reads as TGTGCCAGCAGCTTAGATTGGGCCAGTCTAGCGGGTCCCTACGAGCAGTATTTC. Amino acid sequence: CASSLDWASLAGPYEQYF.

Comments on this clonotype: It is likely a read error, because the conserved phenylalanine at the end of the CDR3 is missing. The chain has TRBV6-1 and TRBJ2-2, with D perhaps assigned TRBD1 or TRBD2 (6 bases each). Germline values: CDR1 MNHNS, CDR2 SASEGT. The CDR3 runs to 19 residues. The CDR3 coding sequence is TGTGCCAGCAGTGAAACCCATCCCGGGGGCGCCGCGAAGACCGGGGAGCTGTTTATT. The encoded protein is CASSETHPGGAAKTGELFI.